Below are 31 T cell receptor beta chains sequenced from a single sample in a study of metastatic and nonmetastatic thyroid tumors. TCRdb re-analyzed the PCR reads using MiXCR. The sample has about 69,000 clones; 14% are singletons. Ahead of thyroid surgery, no patient had received treatment of any kind. Sequencing input: blood. The source of these receptors is a male donor with papillary thyroid cancer or a benign thyroid nodule (not recorded which). Some clones in this sample may be carry-over from other donors' samples.

A remark on this clone: Since a much larger clone is just one base distant, this may be a read error. The gene calls are TRBV9 and TRBJ2-5, with D uncertain. CDR3 length equals 14 residues. Trimming removed 4 bases at V and 2 bases at J, with 12 bases between. Germline loops: CDR1 SGDLS, CDR2 YYNGEE. CDR3 coding DNA: TGTGCCAGCAGCAAATCGGGTTATCAAGAGACCCAGTACTTC. This sequence encodes CASSKSGYQETQYF.

This clone was seen ten or more times. The chain is built from TRBV7-3 and TRBJ2-7; 8 nucleotides agree with TRBD1. CDR3 length equals 13 residues. From germline, CDR1 is SGHTA and CDR2 FQGTGA. Trimming cost V 3 bases and J 6 bases; bases outside gene matches: 4. DNA for the CDR3: TGTGCCAGCAGCTTTGACAGGGGCTCCGAGCAGTACTTC. It is translated as CASSFDRGSEQYF.

This clone showed up many times. The rearrangement uses TRBV6-1 and TRBJ2-2, with D perhaps matching TRBD1 or TRBD2 (5 bases each). Looked up from germline, CDR1 is MNHNS and CDR2 is SASEGT. V was shortened by 6 bases and J by 2 bases, with 13 bases between the two germline ends. CDR3 length: 15 amino acids. As DNA, the CDR3 is TGTGCCAGCAGGTGGGGGACCCTCAACACCGGGGAGCTGTTTTTT. Translated: CASRWGTLNTGELFF.

This clone was seen a few times. This could be a read error, since a much larger clone is one nucleotide away. The CDR3 reads CASSVDVYEQYF. In DNA form, the CDR3 reads TGTGCCAGCAGCGTAGACGTCTACGAGCAGTACTTC. The gene calls are TRBV9 and TRBJ2-7; D remains unclear. Trimming cost V 0 bases and J 3 bases, with 4 bases left between them. CDR3 size: 12 residues. Germline-derived CDR1 and CDR2 are SGDLS and YYNGEE.

There are many counts of this clone. The rearrangement links TRBV29-1 to TRBJ1-1; TRBD1 matches at 10 bases. After removal of 6 bases from V and 6 bases from J, the junction contained 10 bases not matched to a gene. This CDR3 region has 14 residues. Germline V CDR1 and CDR2: SQVTM, ANQGSEA. The CDR3 bases are TGCAGCGTGACGGGACAGGGGATTTTTCCTGAAGCTTTCTTT. It is translated as CSVTGQGIFPEAFF.

This clone was observed many times. The J gene is TRBJ1-5, the V gene TRBV20-1; D unresolved. V was cut by 0 bases and J by 0 bases, with 6 bases left in between. The CDR3 has 14 residues. CDR1 DFQATT and CDR2 SNEGSKA come from the germline V gene (reference sequence). CDR3: CSARDRNSNQPQHF. The DNA of the CDR3 is TGCAGTGCTAGAGATCGGAATAGCAATCAGCCCCAGCATTTT.

A note on this clone: The junction departs from the called germline gene at one end, perhaps through a read error. The rearrangement joins TRBV6-5 to TRBJ2-7, with a weak D call TRBD1 (5 bases). This CDR3 is built from 15 residues. Germline V gene sequence: CDR1 MNHEY, CDR2 SVGAGI. The DNA of the CDR3 is TGTGTCAGCAGTTCCGGACATGGCCTCCCCTACGAGCAGTACTTC. Translation gives CVSSSGHGLPYEQYF.

This clone was recorded many times. The rearrangement joins TRBV19 to TRBJ1-1; a possible D gene is TRBD1 (5 bases). The V and J ends lost 3 bases and 7 bases respectively, with 9 bases between them. CDR3 size: 12 residues. Germline V gene data show CDR1 as LNHDA and CDR2 as SQIVND (reference sequence). The CDR3 is CASSIGAGEAFF. The CDR3 nucleotides read TGTGCCAGTAGTATCGGGGCAGGTGAAGCTTTCTTT.

At least ten counts were recorded for this clone. This chain connects TRBV15 to TRBJ2-7, with TRBD1 as a possible D gene (6 bases). The CDR3 is made up of 13 amino acids. Germline values: CDR1 LNHNV, CDR2 YYDKDF (reference sequence). The V end was cut by 5 bases, the J end by 3 bases, with 11 bases between. The CDR3 DNA is TGTGCCACCAGCCCCCGGGACAACTACGAGCAGTACTTC. It specifies CATSPRDNYEQYF.

As for this clone: A much larger clone sits a single nucleotide away, making a read error possible. The genes are TRBV7-3 and TRBJ2-2; D is undetermined. Germline V CDR1 and CDR2: SGHTA, FQGTGA. The V end was cut by 0 bases, the J end by 5 bases, with 7 bases between. This CDR3 has 14 residues. CDR3 DNA: TGTGCCAGCAGCTTAACCCATAGGACCGGGGAGCTGTTTTTT. Its translation is CASSLTHRTGELFF.

This clone was observed many times. V usage is TRBV28 and J usage is TRBJ1-5, with TRBD1 as a possible D gene (5 bases). Germline V CDR1 and CDR2: MDHEN, SYDVKM. The CDR3 is 15 amino acids. Trimming shortened V by 3 bases and J by 3 bases, and 12 bases separated the two germline ends. The CDR3, as DNA: TGTGCCAGCAGTTTGCGGGGGGAATACAATCAGCCCCAGCATTTT. This translates into CASSLRGEYNQPQHF.

This chain connects TRBV4-1 to TRBJ2-5, with 7 bases identical to TRBD2. Trimming took 3 bases from V and 5 from J; bases not matched to a gene: 6. CDR3 size: 14 residues. Germline V gene lookup returns CDR1 MGHRA and CDR2 YSYEKL. The CDR3 loop reads CASSQGGGIETQYF. CDR3 nucleotide sequence: TGCGCCAGCAGCCAGGGGGGGGGGATTGAGACCCAGTACTTC.

The chain recombines TRBV2 with TRBJ2-3; TRBD2 might be the D (6 bases). CDR3 length equals 18 residues. V dropped 4 bases and J dropped 0 bases, with 20 bases sitting between them. CDR1 and CDR2 from the germline V gene are SNHLY and FYNNEI. This CDR3 is CASSGLASRTPSTDTQYF. The DNA of the CDR3 is TGTGCCAGCAGTGGTCTAGCGAGCAGGACTCCGAGCACAGATACGCAGTATTTT.

This clone was counted only a few times. Other DNA sequences in the sample encode the same CDR3. This chain links TRBV14 with TRBJ2-7; unclear D gene. The CDR3 has 15 amino acids. Germline CDR1 reads SGHDN; CDR2 reads FVKESK. Trimming left V 7 bases short and J 3 bases short, with 19 bases between. In DNA, the CDR3 is TGTGCCAGCAATCCGACCGGGTCCCAGCGCTACGAGCAGTACTTC. Protein product: CASNPTGSQRYEQYF.

The J gene is TRBJ2-7, the V gene TRBV11-1; possibly TRBD2 for D (6 bases). Germline lookup yields CDR1 SGHAT and CDR2 FQDESV (reference sequence). The CDR3 is 16 residues long. V was clipped by 5 bases and J by 4 bases, with 21 bases between them. The CDR3 loop is CASSPYGGGRVYEQYF. CDR3 nucleotide sequence: TGTGCCAGCAGCCCCTACGGGGGTGGGAGAGTATACGAGCAGTACTTC.

This clone appeared many times. V gene TRBV7-9 combines with J gene TRBJ2-5; 10 bases match TRBD2. The CDR3 spans 17 residues. CDR1 and CDR2 (germline): SEHNR, FQNEAQ (reference sequence). J was trimmed by 2 bases and V by 5 bases; bases with no gene match: 11. The chain's CDR3 is CASSPGTSEEEQETQYF. The DNA of the CDR3 is TGTGCCAGCAGCCCCGGGACTAGCGAGGAAGAACAAGAGACCCAGTACTTC.

This clone was detected many times. The V and J genes are TRBV7-6 and TRBJ2-1; 12 nucleotides match TRBD2. V was pared by 4 bases and J by 6 bases, with 4 bases of the junction left unmatched. The CDR3 runs to 15 residues. Germline values: CDR1 SGHVS, CDR2 FNYEAQ. CDR3 sequence (DNA): TGTGCCAGCAGCTCACTAGCGGGAGGAATCAATGAGCAGTTCTTC. Its translation: CASSSLAGGINEQFF.

This clone has a count of ten or more. The chain combines TRBV14 with TRBJ2-7; tentatively, D is TRBD1 (6 bases). The CDR3 is 12 residues long. Germline-derived CDR1 and CDR2 are SGHDN and FVKESK. The V gene lost 2 bases and the J gene lost 6 bases, with 8 bases spanning the gap. The CDR3, as DNA: TGTGCCAGCAGCCAACTAGGGGGCGAGCAGTACTTC. Translation: CASSQLGGEQYF.

Only a few counts were recorded for this clone. The gene calls are TRBV19 and TRBJ2-7; D gene ambiguous. The CDR3 contains 10 residues. Germline assignment: CDR1 LNHDA and CDR2 SQIVND (reference sequence). The V end lost 7 bases, the J end lost 7 bases, and 8 bases lay between the germline ends. This CDR3 is CASTKEEQYV. Written as DNA, the CDR3 is TGTGCCAGTACGAAGGAAGAGCAGTACGTC.

Remarks on this clone: Given a much more abundant clone one base away, this may be a read error. This chain links TRBV28 with TRBJ2-4, with a weak D call TRBD2 (5 bases). Per the germline V gene, CDR1 is MDHEN and CDR2 is SYDVKM. Trimming shortened V by 7 bases and J by 1 base, and 14 bases separated the two germline ends. The CDR3 length is 15 residues. The CDR3 loop is CASNNRGWAKNIQYF. The CDR3 DNA sequence: TGTGCCAGCAATAACCGCGGGTGGGCCAAAAACATTCAGTACTTC.

The rearrangement links TRBV7-2 to TRBJ1-1, with D perhaps TRBD1 (6 bases). Germline V gene data show CDR1 as SGHTA and CDR2 as FQGNSA. CDR3 length: 20 residues. V gave up 2 bases and J gave up 10 bases, with 35 bases separating them. The CDR3 bases are TGTGCCAGCAGCTTATTCCCAATGGGTCAGGGGACGGGGGTATGGGTAGGAGCTTTCTTT. Its protein product is CASSLFPMGQGTGVWVGAFF.

This clone was counted at least ten times. Since a much larger clone is just one base distant, this may be a read error. The identical CDR3 is also encoded by other nucleotide sequences in the sample. The rearrangement uses TRBV19 and TRBJ2-7; D gene ambiguous. The CDR3 loop spans 13 amino acids. CDR1 is LNHDA and CDR2 is SQIVND in the germline V gene (reference sequence). Between the trimmed V and J ends, which lost 6 bases and 1 base, there was a span of 10 bases. This CDR3 is CASSIGLSYEQYF. The CDR3 DNA follows: TGTGCCAGTAGCATTGGGCTTTCCTACGAGCAGTACTTC.

This clone turned up a few times. This chain links TRBV6-2 or TRBV6-3 with TRBJ1-1; a weak D match, TRBD1 (5 bases). V was clipped by 2 bases and J by 4 bases, with 11 bases between them. Germline CDR1 MNHEY, CDR2 SVGEGT. The CDR3 consists of 14 residues. The CDR3 here is CASSYGGSGTEAFF. CDR3 sequence (DNA): TGTGCCAGCAGTTACGGGGGAAGCGGCACTGAAGCTTTCTTT.

A note on this clone: Other DNA sequences in this sample translate to the same CDR3. V usage is TRBV19 and J usage is TRBJ2-1; maybe TRBD2 (5 bases). The length of the CDR3 is 11 residues. Trimming removed 7 bases from V and 10 bases from J, with 11 bases in between. The germline gives CDR1 LNHDA, CDR2 SQIVND (reference sequence). The CDR3 reads CASTSGGEQFF. The CDR3 nucleotides read TGTGCCAGTACCTCGGGCGGGGAGCAGTTCTTC.

The sample holds many counts of this clone. V gene TRBV5-1 combines with J gene TRBJ2-7; 8 bases align to TRBD1. The V and J ends lost 5 bases and 5 bases, in that order; junction bases with no gene match: 3. The V gene's germline CDR1 is SGHRS and CDR2 YFSETQ. The CDR3 extends over 12 amino acids. The CDR3, as DNA: TGCGCCAGCAGATCGGACAGGGACGAGCAGTACTTC. This codes for CASRSDRDEQYF.

As concerns this clone: An end of the junction differs from the germline gene, which may be a read error. Different DNA sequences within this sample yield the same CDR3. The gene calls are TRBV5-1 and TRBJ2-2; D is unclear. The CDR3 length is 13 residues. Germline V CDR1 and CDR2: SGHRS, YFSETQ. The DNA of the CDR3 is TGCGCCAGCAGCTTGGGTGACACCGGTGAGCTTTTTTTT. Translation: CASSLGDTGELFF.

The chain combines TRBV10-2 with TRBJ2-1; TRBD2 agrees at 11 bases. After removal of 8 bases from V and 3 bases from J, the junction contained 3 bases not matched to a gene. The length of the CDR3 is 14 residues. Germline assignment: CDR1 WSHSY and CDR2 SAAADI. The CDR3 DNA reads TGCGCCAGCCATCTAGCGGGAGGCTACAATGAGCAGTTCTTC. Amino acids: CASHLAGGYNEQFF.

There are many counts of this clone. The rearrangement uses TRBV7-3 and TRBJ2-2, with a weak D call TRBD1 (6 bases). There are 16 residues in the CDR3. V was trimmed by 7 bases and J by 0 bases, leaving 15 bases between them. CDR1 and CDR2 from the germline V gene are SGHTA and FQGTGA. For the CDR3, the DNA is TGTGCCAGCAAAGGGGACGGGACAACGAACACCGGGGAGCTGTTTTTT. Amino acids: CASKGDGTTNTGELFF.

This clone was counted ten times or more. Written as DNA, the CDR3 is TGTGCCAGCAGTGAAGAGGTTGGCAGCAGCTTTAACTATGGCTACACCTTC. Its translation is CASSEEVGSSFNYGYTF. The chain employs TRBV6-1 and TRBJ1-2; no reliable D call. The CDR3 consists of 17 residues. V dropped 1 base and J dropped 1 base, with 16 bases sitting between them. Germline V gives CDR1 MNHNS, CDR2 SASEGT.

The rearrangement joins TRBV20-1 to TRBJ2-7; possibly TRBD1 for D (5 bases). Germline CDR1 is DFQATT and CDR2 is SNEGSKA (reference sequence). The CDR3 is 12 amino acids. V lost 6 bases, J lost 4 bases, and 13 bases lay in between. CDR3 in DNA: TGCAGTGCCATGTTCAGGGAATACGAGCAGTACGTC. Translation: CSAMFREYEQYV.

This clone has a handful of counts. This chain links TRBV28 with TRBJ2-1, with D possibly being TRBD2 (5 bases). Between the trimmed V and J ends, which lost 6 bases and 0 bases, there was a span of 18 bases. Germline CDR1 and CDR2: MDHEN and SYDVKM. This CDR3 comprises 17 residues. CDR3 sequence (DNA): TGTGCCAGCAGCCCCTCTGGGTATCGGGGCTCCTACAATGAGCAGTTCTTC. Translated: CASSPSGYRGSYNEQFF.